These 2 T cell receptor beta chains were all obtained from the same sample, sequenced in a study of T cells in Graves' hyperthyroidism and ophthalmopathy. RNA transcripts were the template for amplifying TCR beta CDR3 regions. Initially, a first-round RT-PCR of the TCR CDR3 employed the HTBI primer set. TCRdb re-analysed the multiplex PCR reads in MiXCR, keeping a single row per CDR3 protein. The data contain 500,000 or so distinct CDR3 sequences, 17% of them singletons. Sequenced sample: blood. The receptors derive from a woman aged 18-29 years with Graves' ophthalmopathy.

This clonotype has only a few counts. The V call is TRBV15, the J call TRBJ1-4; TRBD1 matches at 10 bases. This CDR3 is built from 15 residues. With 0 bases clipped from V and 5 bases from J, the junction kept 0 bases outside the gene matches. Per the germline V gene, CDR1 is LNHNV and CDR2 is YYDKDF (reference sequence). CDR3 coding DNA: TGTGCCACCAGCAGAGAGACAGGGGGCAATGAAAAACTGTTTTTT. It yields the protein CATSRETGGNEKLFF.

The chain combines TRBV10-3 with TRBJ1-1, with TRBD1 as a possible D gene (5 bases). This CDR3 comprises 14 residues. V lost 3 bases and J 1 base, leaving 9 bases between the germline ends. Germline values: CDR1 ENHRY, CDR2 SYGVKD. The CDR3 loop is CAISEFQGNTEAFF. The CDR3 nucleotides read TGTGCCATCAGTGAATTTCAGGGGAACACTGAAGCTTTCTTT.